This T cell receptor (beta chain) emerged from a study of blood T cell repertoires in COVID-19. Germline CDR1 reads MNHEY; CDR2 reads SVGAGI. Trimming cost V 0 bases and J 4 bases; bases outside gene matches: 2. The CDR3 runs to 15 residues. As handled by the study authors: Estimates of nucleated cell counts were drawn from the amplification of reference gene primers. Here immunoSEQ multiplex PCR was the method, and the copy in TCRdb shows in-frame clones only, minus some. The V and J calls and clone size come from that table; D and trimming were worked out from the DNA. The profile shows 250,000 to 400,000 clones, 90% of them singletons. This clone was detected only once. Living in 24 US areas, the participants were between about 18 and 100 years of age. Grouping used clinical history reported by participants in a survey and questionnaire. The recovered donors of Cohort 3 showed two negative PCRs, clearance, or symptom resolution.

The sample consisted of PBMCs or T cells enriched from blood (not recorded which). This sequence joins TRBV6-5 and TRBJ2-3; 9 positions agree with TRBD2. The receptor was isolated from a man aged 55 to 70 who had recovered from COVID-19. The DNA for the CDR3 is TGTGCCAGCAGTTACTCGTGGACTAGCGCAGATACGCAGTATTTT. This translates into CASSYSWTSADTQYF.